A selection of T cell receptor beta chains follows, all from one sample in a study of T cells in localized non-small cell lung cancer. The protocol was immunoSEQ multiplex PCR, while the TCRdb copy is restricted to in-frame clones and leaves out a portion. Here the sample spans about 16,000 clones, 70% to 90% being singletons. Source: peripheral blood, taken before any cancer treatment. The receptors stem from a female donor aged 60 or older with stage III squamous cell lung carcinoma. Each CDR3 is given with its conserved first and last residue. A D gene is named only where the DNA matches it firmly. For some rows the clone size is stated as once, few or many, or as a class when expanded; others skip it.

J,size,length,D,V,DNA,CDR3
TRBJ2-1,once,15,TRBD2,TRBV6-5,TGTGCCAGCAGGGAGACTAGCGGAAGCTACAATGAGCAGTTCTTC,CASRETSGSYNEQFF
TRBJ2-1,.,15,.,TRBV6-6,TGTGCCAGCAGTTACGATACTCCGGAGTACAATGAGCAGTTCTTC,CASSYDTPEYNEQFF
TRBJ2-7,.,16,TRBD1,TRBV5-4,TGTGCCAGCAGCCAACCACAGGGACAGGAGGAATACGAGCAGTACTTC,CASSQPQGQEEYEQYF
TRBJ2-5,once,14,TRBD1,TRBV5-6,TGTGCCAGCAGCCCTAACAGGGGACAAGAGACCCAGTACTTC,CASSPNRGQETQYF
TRBJ1-5,.,14,TRBD1,TRBV27,TGTGCCAGCAGTTTTCAGGGGGAAAATCAGCCCCAGCATTTT,CASSFQGENQPQHF
TRBJ2-5,.,15,TRBD1,TRBV6-1,TGTGCCAGCAGTTCCGGACGGCAGGGGGCACAGACCCAGTACTTC,CASSSGRQGAQTQYF
TRBJ1-3,.,15,.,TRBV27,TGTGCCAGCAGTCTAGACAGAGACTCTGGAAACACCATATATTTT,CASSLDRDSGNTIYF
TRBJ2-2,.,19,TRBD2,TRBV18,TGTGCCAGCGCCAGAGGACTAGCGGGAGGGTCGGAGAACACCGGGGAGCTGTTTTTT,CASARGLAGGSENTGELFF
TRBJ1-1,.,16,TRBD1,TRBV5-1,TGCGCCAGCAGCTACGGGACAGGGAGGGTGAACACTGAAGCTTTCTTT,CASSYGTGRVNTEAFF
TRBJ2-7,.,15,.,TRBV21-1,TGTGCCAGCAGCAAAGGGACAGGGGGTTCCTACGAGCAGTACTTC,CASSKGTGGSYEQYF